This entry is about one T cell receptor beta chain. What it binds is not known. The data stem from a study of OX40 agonist ivuxolimab in advanced cancers. General study results and limits: Among T cells, CD8+ cells averaged more expanded clones than CD4+ cells.

V dropped 2 bases and J dropped 6 bases, with 7 bases sitting between them. This CDR3 comprises 12 residues. CDR1 and CDR2 (germline): MDHEN, SYDVKM. The protocol was immunoSEQ multiplex PCR, while the TCRdb copy is restricted to in-frame clones and leaves out a portion. This sample has tens of thousands of clones, with 89% found just once. This sequence was found in an adult with an advanced solid tumor such as melanoma, head and neck, liver or kidney cancer. The input for sequencing was CD4+ or CD8+ T cells sorted from blood, taken in a trial of the OX40 agonist ivuxolimab. The J gene is TRBJ1-1, the V gene TRBV28, with D possibly TRBD1 on 5 matching bases. CDR3 loop: CASSLRRAEAFF. The DNA for the CDR3 is TGTGCCAGCAGTTTACGCAGGGCTGAAGCTTTCTTT. Drawing the rest from reference TRBV28 and TRBJ1-1, the complete variable domain is DVKVTQSSRYLVKRTGEKVFLECVQDMDHENMFWYRQDPGLGLRLIYFSYDVKMKEKGDIPEGYSVSREKKERFSLILESASTNQTSMYLCASSLRRAEAFFGQGTRLTVV.